This T cell receptor beta chain was captured in a study of blood T cell repertoires in COVID-19. Study processing details: Cell counts per sample came from amplifying reference gene primers. Data came from immunoSEQ multiplex PCR; TCRdb stores just in-frame clones and leaves some out. That table supplies the V and J calls and clone size; D and trimming were determined from the DNA. The sample contains about 250,000 clones, about 88% of which appear only once. CDR3 size: 19 residues. V trimming: 2 bases; J trimming: 0 bases; junction bases outside the gene matches: 6. Germline CDR1 is LGHDT and CDR2 is YNNKEL (reference sequence).

The genes are TRBV3-1 (or the pseudogene TRBV3-2) and TRBJ2-5; 16 nucleotides match TRBD2. This TCR was recovered from a woman in her forties or fifties who had recovered from COVID-19. Sample: PBMCs or T cells enriched from blood (not recorded which). Written as DNA, the CDR3 is TGTGCCAGCAGCCAAAACTTGGGACTAGCGGGAGGGGACCAAGAGACCCAGTACTTC. This sequence encodes CASSQNLGLAGGDQETQYF.